A selection of T cell receptor beta chains follows, all from one sample in a study of blood T cell repertoires in COVID-19. Assay: immunoSEQ multiplex PCR; the TCRdb copy retains only in-frame clones and omits some. Altogether about 430,000 clones are present, around nine tenths being singletons, with the ten largest covering less than 1.5%. Sequenced: PBMCs or T cells enriched from blood (not recorded which). These TCRs come from a young woman who had been exposed to COVID-19. Each CDR3 is given with its conserved first and last residue. A D gene is named only where the DNA matches it firmly. Clone size, where shown, is once, few, many, or a class for clones that have expanded.

d_call	v_call	j_call	clone_size	cdr3_aa	cdr3_nt
NA	TRBV5-1	TRBJ1-1	NA	CASSAPGTEAFF	TGCGCCAGCAGCGCCCCGGGCACTGAAGCTTTCTTT
TRBD1	TRBV27	TRBJ1-5	NA	CASTGRQGLNQPQHF	TGTGCCAGCACCGGGAGACAGGGTTTGAATCAGCCCCAGCATTTT
NA	TRBV15	TRBJ2-7	NA	CATSRAGRQSYEQYF	TGTGCCACCAGCAGAGCAGGTAGACAGTCCTACGAGCAGTACTTC
TRBD1	TRBV28	TRBJ1-5	NA	CASSGDRGSNQPQHF	TGTGCCAGCAGTGGAGACAGGGGGAGCAATCAGCCCCAGCATTTT
NA	TRBV10-3	TRBJ2-7	NA	CAINEGPASYEQYF	TGTGCCATCAATGAGGGGCCCGCATCCTACGAGCAGTACTTC
NA	TRBV4-1	TRBJ2-1	NA	CASSQGTNEQFF	TGCGCCAGCAGCCAAGGGACAAATGAGCAGTTCTTC
NA	TRBV7-6	TRBJ2-7	NA	CASSLAWGVDNEQYF	TGTGCCAGCAGCTTAGCGTGGGGGGTTGACAACGAGCAGTACTTC
NA	TRBV9	TRBJ2-1	once	CASSVDGELIYNEQFF	TGTGCCAGCAGCGTAGATGGGGAGCTAATCTACAATGAGCAGTTCTTC
TRBD2	TRBV3-1/TRBV3-2	TRBJ2-5	NA	CASSPGGKYQETQYF	TGTGCCAGCAGCCCGGGGGGGAAGTACCAAGAGACCCAGTACTTC
NA	TRBV13	TRBJ1-2	NA	CASSSGGQGVDGYTF	TGTGCCAGCAGCTCCGGGGGTCAGGGAGTGGATGGCTACACCTTC
NA	TRBV28	TRBJ1-3	NA	CASSFGGSGNTIYF	TGTGCCAGCAGTTTCGGGGGAAGTGGAAACACCATATATTTT
TRBD2	TRBV4-1	TRBJ2-3	NA	CASSQDGILGASGGDGTDTQYF	TGCGCCAGCAGCCAAGATGGTATTTTAGGGGCTAGCGGGGGCGATGGCACAGATACGCAGTATTTT
NA	TRBV6-2/TRBV6-3	TRBJ1-5	NA	CASSGRRGNQPQHF	TGTGCCAGCAGTGGACGGAGGGGCAATCAGCCCCAGCATTTT